The source of this T cell receptor beta chain is a study of T cells in Graves' hyperthyroidism and ophthalmopathy. Looking at the study overall: Peripheral blood was secured at the point of initial diagnosis, before any treatment. Whole-study results and caveats: In blood, most of the thyroid clonotypes expanded above 0.001 were also present.

This clonotype was recorded many times. The target antigen is unknown. Amplification of TCR beta CDR3 regions used RNA as the template. HTBI primers drove first-round RT-PCR of the TCR CDR3. Using its own MiXCR run on the multiplex PCR reads, TCRdb lists one record per CDR3 protein. The sample carries 800,000 or so distinct CDR3 sequences, roughly 40% recorded once. PBMCs were collected from an approximately 10 ml volume of fresh peripheral blood. The CDR3 loop spans 12 amino acids. CDR1 and CDR2 (germline): SQVTM, ANQGSEA. Trimming left V 4 bases short and J 5 bases short, with 8 bases between. This receptor was taken from a man younger than 35 with Graves' hyperthyroidism. The chain couples TRBV29-1 to TRBJ2-2, with D tentatively TRBD2 (5 bases). Sequencing was done on a sample of blood. The CDR3 here is CSVGRETGELFF. CDR3 sequence (DNA): TGCAGCGTTGGCCGGGAAACCGGGGAGCTGTTTTTT.